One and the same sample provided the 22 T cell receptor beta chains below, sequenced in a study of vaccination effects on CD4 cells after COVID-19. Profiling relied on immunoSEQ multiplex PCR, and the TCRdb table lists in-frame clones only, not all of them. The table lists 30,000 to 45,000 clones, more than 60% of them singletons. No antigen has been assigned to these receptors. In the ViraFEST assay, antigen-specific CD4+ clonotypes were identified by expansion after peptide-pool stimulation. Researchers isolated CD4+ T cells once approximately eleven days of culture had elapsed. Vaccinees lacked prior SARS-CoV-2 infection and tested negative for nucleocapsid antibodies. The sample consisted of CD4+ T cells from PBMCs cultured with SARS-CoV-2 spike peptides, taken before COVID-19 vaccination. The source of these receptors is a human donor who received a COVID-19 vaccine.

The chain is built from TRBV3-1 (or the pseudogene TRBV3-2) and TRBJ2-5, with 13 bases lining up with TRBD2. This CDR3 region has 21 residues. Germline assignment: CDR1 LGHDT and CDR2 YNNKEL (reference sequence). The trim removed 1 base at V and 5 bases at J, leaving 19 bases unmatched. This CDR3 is CASSQVQGSLAGGPSGETQYF. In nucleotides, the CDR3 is TGTGCCAGCAGCCAAGTACAGGGTTCACTAGCGGGAGGGCCATCCGGGGAGACCCAGTACTTC.

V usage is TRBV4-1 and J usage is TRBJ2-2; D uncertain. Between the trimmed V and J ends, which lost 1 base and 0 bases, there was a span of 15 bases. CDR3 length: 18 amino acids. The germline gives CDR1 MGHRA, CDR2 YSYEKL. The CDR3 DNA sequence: TGCGCCAGCAGCCAAGTTCCCCCCGGACGGCCGAACACCGGGGAGCTGTTTTTT. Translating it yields CASSQVPPGRPNTGELFF.

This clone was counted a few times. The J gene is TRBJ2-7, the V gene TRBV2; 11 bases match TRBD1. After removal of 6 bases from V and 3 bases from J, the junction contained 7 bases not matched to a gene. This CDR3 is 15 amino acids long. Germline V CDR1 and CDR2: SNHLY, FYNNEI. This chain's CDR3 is CASRGWGQGDYEQYF. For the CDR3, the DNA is TGTGCCAGCAGGGGGTGGGGACAGGGGGACTACGAGCAGTACTTC.

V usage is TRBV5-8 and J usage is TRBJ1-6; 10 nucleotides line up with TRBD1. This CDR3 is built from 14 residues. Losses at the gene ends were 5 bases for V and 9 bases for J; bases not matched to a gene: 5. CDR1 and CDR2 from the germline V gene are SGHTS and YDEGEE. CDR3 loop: CASSWTGGVSPLHF. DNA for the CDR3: TGTGCCAGCAGTTGGACAGGGGGGGTTTCACCCCTCCACTTT.

The CDR3 DNA is TGTGCCAGCAGCCCAGGCAGGGTAAATACCCAGCCCCAGCATTTT. It codes for CASSPGRVNTQPQHF. V gene TRBV7-9 combines with J gene TRBJ1-5, with D tentatively TRBD1 (5 bases). From germline, CDR1 is SEHNR and CDR2 FQNEAQ (reference sequence). The CDR3 totals 15 residues. Trimming pared 5 bases from V and 7 bases from J, leaving 18 bases between.

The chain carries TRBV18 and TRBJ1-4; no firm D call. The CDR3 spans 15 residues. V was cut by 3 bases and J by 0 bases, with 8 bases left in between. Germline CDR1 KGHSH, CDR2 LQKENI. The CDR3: CASSPQPATNEKLFF. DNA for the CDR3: TGTGCCAGCTCACCTCAACCCGCAACTAATGAAAAACTGTTTTTT.

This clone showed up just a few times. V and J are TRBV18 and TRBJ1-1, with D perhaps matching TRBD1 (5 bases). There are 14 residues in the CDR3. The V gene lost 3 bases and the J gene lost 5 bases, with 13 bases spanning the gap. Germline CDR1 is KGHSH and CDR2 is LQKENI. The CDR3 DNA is TGTGCCAGCTCACCGGCTGAAGGACAAACTGAAGCTTTCTTT. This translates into CASSPAEGQTEAFF.

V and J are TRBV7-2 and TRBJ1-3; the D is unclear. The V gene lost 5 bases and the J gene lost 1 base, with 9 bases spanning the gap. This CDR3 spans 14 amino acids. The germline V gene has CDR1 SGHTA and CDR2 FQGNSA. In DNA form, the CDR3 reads TGTGCCAGCAGCCCCGACCGGTCTGGAAACACCATATATTTT. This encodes CASSPDRSGNTIYF.

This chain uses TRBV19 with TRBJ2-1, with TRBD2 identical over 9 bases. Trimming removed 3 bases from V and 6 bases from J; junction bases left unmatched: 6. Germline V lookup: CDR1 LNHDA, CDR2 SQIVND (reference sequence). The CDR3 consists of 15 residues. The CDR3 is CASSMGGGAINEQFF. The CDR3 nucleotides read TGTGCCAGTAGTATGGGCGGGGGGGCAATCAATGAGCAGTTCTTC.

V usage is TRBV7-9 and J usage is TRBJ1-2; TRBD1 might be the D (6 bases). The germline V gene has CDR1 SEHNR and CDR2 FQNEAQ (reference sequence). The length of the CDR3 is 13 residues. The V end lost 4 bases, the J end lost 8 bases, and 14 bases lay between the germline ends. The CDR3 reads CASSSWDTQGYTF. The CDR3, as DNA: TGTGCCAGCAGCTCCTGGGACACCCAAGGCTACACCTTC.

Here the CDR3 reads CASSIDRDTQYF. The CDR3 DNA reads as TGTGCCAGCAGTATAGACAGAGATACGCAGTATTTT. The gene calls are TRBV6-5 and TRBJ2-3; tentatively, D is TRBD1 (5 bases). V was trimmed by 5 bases and J by 5 bases, leaving 8 bases between them. CDR3 size: 12 residues. Per germline, CDR1 MNHEY and CDR2 SVGAGI.

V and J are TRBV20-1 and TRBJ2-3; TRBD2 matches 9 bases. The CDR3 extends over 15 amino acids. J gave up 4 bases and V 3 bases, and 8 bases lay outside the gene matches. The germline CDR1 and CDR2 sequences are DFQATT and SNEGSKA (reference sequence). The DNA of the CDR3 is TGCAGTGCTAGTAAGACTAGCGGTTGGGCAGATACGCAGTATTTT. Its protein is CSASKTSGWADTQYF.

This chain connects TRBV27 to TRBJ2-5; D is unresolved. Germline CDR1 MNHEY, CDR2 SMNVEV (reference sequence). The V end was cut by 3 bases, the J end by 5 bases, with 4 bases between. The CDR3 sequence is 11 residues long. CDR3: CASSLGETQYF. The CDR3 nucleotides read TGTGCCAGCAGTTTGGGTGAGACCCAGTACTTC.

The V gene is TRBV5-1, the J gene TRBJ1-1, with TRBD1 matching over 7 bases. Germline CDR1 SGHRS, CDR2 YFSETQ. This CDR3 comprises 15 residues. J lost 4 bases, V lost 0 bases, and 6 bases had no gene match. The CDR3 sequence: CASSLAGQIGTEAFF. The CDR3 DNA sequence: TGCGCCAGCAGCTTGGCGGGACAGATCGGCACTGAAGCTTTCTTT.

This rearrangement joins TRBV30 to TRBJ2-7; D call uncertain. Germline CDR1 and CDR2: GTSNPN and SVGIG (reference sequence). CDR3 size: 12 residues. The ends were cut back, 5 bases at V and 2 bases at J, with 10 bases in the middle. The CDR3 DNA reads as TGTGCCTGGGGCCGAGTGGCCTACGAGCAGTACTTC. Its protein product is CAWGRVAYEQYF.

The CDR3 region has the DNA TGTGCCAGCAGCCAAGAACTAGCCCTCCCTTCCACAGATACGCAGTATTTT. It translates to CASSQELALPSTDTQYF. This chain links TRBV3-1 (or the pseudogene TRBV3-2) with TRBJ2-3, with D maybe TRBD2 (6 bases). Trimming left V 0 bases short and J 2 bases short, with 15 bases between. The germline gives CDR1 LGHDT, CDR2 YNNKEL (reference sequence). The length of the CDR3 is 17 residues.

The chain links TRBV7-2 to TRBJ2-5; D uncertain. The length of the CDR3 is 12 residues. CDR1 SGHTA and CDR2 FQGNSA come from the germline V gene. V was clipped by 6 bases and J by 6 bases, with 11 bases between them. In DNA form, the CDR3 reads TGTGCCAGCAGACCTTCCCAGCAGACCCAGTACTTC. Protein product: CASRPSQQTQYF.

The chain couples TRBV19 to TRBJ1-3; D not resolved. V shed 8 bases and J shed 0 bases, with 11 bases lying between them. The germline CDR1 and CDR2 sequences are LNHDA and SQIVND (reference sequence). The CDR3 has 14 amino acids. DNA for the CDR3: TGTGCCAGTGAAAGAGGTGGCTCTGGAAACACCATATATTTT. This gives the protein CASERGGSGNTIYF.

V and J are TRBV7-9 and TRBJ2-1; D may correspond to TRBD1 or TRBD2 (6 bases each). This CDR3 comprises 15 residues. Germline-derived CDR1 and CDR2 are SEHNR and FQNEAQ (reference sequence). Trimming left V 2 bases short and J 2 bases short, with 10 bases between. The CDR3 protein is CASSLRGDPYNEQFF. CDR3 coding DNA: TGTGCCAGCAGCTTAAGGGGGGACCCCTACAATGAGCAGTTCTTC.

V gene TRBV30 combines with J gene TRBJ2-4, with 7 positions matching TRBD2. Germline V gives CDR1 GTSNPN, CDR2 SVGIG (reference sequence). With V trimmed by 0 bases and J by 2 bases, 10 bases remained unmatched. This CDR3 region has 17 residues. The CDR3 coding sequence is TGTGCCTGGAGTGTAAGGGGCGGGGGTTTATCCAAAAACATTCAGTACTTC. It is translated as CAWSVRGGGLSKNIQYF. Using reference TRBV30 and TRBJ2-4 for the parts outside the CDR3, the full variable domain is SQTIHQWPATLVQPVGSPLSLECTVEGTSNPNLYWYRQAAGRGLQLLFYSVGIGQISSEVPQNLSASRPQDRQFILSSKKLLLSDSGFYLCAWSVRGGGLSKNIQYFGAGTRLSVL.

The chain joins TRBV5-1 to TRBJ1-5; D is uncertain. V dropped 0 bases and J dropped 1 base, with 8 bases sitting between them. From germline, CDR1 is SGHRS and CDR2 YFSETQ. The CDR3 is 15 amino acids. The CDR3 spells CASSLGASSNQPQHF. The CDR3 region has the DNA TGCGCCAGCAGCTTGGGGGCGTCGAGCAATCAGCCCCAGCATTTT.

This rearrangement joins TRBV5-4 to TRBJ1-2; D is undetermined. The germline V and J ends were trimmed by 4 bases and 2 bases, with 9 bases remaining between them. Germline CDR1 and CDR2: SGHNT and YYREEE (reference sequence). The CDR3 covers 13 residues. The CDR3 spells CASSPDANYGYTF. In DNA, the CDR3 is TGTGCCAGCAGCCCGGATGCCAACTATGGCTACACCTTC.